This record concerns one T cell receptor (beta chain) sequence. Its cognate antigen is unknown. Germline-derived CDR1 and CDR2 are SGDLS and YYNGEE. Trimming took 4 bases from V and 7 from J; bases not matched to a gene: 11. The CDR3 has 15 residues. This sample was taken from a study of cytomegalovirus exposure and HLA in healthy donors. Study-wide results and limits: The productive fraction for most TCR beta V segments was about 87% or about 30% in an earlier analysis. For TCR beta chains, V- and J-gene trimming was later linked to a missense DCLRE1C variant. Most observed TCR sequences were rare, whereas some public TCRs were detected in many donors. Approximately 17,000 TCR beta sequences were associated with HLA alleles at 0.05 false discovery rate in a later analysis.

PCR was performed using 60 Vbeta and 13 Jbeta primers. Profiling relied on immunoSEQ multiplex PCR, and the TCRdb table lists in-frame clones only, not all of them. The sample has 97,000 or so clones, less than 90% seen once. The rearrangement links TRBV9 to TRBJ1-1, with 9 bases identical to TRBD1. The sample consisted of PBMCs. This sequence was found in a man aged 35-49 years in good health and CMV-seronegative. The CDR3 sequence: CASSPRDRATGEAFF. The CDR3 coding sequence is TGTGCCAGCAGCCCCCGGGACAGGGCTACCGGTGAAGCTTTCTTT.